This TCR beta chain is drawn from a study of shared clonotypes between healthy human individuals. The authors ran the assay at deep level. As processed by the authors: ImmunoSEQ junction-only sequences lacked quality scores, so their filtering differed. This table comes from immunoSEQ multiplex PCR, and its TCRdb copy is limited to in-frame clones, with some not included. The V and J calls and clone size are taken from that table; D and trimming were inferred from the DNA. This table has nearly 1,000,000 clones, approximately 80% appearing once. J was trimmed by 2 bases and V by 3 bases; bases with no gene match: 7. The germline CDR1 and CDR2 sequences are MDHEN and SYDVKM. The CDR3 extends over 16 amino acids. In the case of this clone: Its antigen is not known.

Study-level findings and limits: Non-shared clonotypes had lower generation probabilities than those shared by all four donors. A generally larger estimated richness was seen in naive subsets than in memory subsets.

This sequence originates from a man aged 18 to 30 in good health. Sequences were obtained from memory CD4+ T cells sorted from blood. As to subset: CD45RA-negative fraction. V and J are TRBV28 and TRBJ1-3, with TRBD1 matching 7 bases. The CDR3: CASSLPRTGPGNTIYF. In DNA form, the CDR3 reads TGTGCCAGCAGTTTGCCACGGACAGGTCCTGGAAACACCATATATTTT.